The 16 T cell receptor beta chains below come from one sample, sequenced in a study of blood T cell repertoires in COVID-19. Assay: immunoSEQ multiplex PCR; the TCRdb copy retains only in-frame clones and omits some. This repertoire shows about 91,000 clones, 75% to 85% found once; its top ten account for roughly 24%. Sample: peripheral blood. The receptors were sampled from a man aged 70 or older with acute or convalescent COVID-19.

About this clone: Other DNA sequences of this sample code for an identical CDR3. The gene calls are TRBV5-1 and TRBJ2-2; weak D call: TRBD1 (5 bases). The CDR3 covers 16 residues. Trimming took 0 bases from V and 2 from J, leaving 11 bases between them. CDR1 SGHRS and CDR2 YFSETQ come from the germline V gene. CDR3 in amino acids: CASSLAVTVNTGELFF. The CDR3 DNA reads TGCGCCAGCAGCTTGGCCGTGACAGTTAACACCGGGGAGCTGTTTTTT.

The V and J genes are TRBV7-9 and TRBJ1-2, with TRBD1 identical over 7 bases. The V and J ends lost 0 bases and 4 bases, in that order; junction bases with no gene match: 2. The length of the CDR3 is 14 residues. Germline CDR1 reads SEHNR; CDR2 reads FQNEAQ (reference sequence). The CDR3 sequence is CASSLATGIYGYTF. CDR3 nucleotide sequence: TGTGCCAGCAGCTTAGCGACAGGGATCTATGGCTACACCTTC.

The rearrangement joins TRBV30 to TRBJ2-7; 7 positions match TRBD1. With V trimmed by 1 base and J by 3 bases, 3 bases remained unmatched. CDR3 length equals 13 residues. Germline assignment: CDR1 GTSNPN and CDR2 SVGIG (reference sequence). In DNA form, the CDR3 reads TGTGCCTGGAGTGCAAACAGGGGCTACGAGCAGTACTTC. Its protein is CAWSANRGYEQYF.

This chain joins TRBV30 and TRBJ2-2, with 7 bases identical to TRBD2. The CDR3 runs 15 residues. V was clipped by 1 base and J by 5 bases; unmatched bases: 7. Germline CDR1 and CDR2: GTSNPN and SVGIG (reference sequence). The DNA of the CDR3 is TGTGCCTGGAGTGCCAGCGGGACGGGGACCGGGGAGCTGTTTTTT. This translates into CAWSASGTGTGELFF.

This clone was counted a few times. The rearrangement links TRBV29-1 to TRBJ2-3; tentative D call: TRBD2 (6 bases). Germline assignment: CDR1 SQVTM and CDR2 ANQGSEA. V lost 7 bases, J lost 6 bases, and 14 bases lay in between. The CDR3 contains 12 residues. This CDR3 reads CSAAGGGDTQYF. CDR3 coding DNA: TGCAGCGCCGCCGGTGGGGGGGATACGCAGTATTTT.

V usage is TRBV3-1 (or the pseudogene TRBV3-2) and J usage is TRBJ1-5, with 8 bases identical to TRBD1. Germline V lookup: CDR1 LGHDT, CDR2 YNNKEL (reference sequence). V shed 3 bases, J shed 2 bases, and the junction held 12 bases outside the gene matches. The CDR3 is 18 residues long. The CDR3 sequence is CASSQGYGQGAGNQPQHF. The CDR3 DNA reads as TGTGCCAGCAGCCAGGGATATGGTCAGGGGGCGGGCAATCAGCCCCAGCATTTT.

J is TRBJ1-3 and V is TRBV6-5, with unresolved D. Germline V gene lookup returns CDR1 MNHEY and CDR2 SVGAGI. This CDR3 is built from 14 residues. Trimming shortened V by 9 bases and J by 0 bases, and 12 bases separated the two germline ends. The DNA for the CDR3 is TGTGCCAGTAGTCAGGAAAACTCTGGAAACACCATATATTTT. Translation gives CASSQENSGNTIYF.

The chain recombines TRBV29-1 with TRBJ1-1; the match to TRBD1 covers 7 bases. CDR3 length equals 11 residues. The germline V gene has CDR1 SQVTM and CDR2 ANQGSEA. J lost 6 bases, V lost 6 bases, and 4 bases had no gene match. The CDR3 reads CSVTGYAEAFF. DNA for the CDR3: TGCAGCGTGACAGGGTATGCTGAAGCTTTCTTT.

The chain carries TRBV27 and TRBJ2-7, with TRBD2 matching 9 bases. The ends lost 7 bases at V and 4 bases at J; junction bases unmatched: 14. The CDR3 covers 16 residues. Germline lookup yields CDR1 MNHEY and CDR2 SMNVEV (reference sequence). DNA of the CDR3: TGTGCCAGCACCCCCTTGTGGCGGGAGGGCCTATACGAGCAGTACTTC. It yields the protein CASTPLWREGLYEQYF.

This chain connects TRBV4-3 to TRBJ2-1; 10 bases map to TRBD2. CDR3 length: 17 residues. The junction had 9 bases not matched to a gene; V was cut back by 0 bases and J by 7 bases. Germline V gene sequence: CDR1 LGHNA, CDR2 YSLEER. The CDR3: CASSQDHKAGGRNEQFF. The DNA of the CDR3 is TGCGCCAGCAGCCAAGATCATAAAGCGGGAGGGAGGAATGAGCAGTTCTTC.

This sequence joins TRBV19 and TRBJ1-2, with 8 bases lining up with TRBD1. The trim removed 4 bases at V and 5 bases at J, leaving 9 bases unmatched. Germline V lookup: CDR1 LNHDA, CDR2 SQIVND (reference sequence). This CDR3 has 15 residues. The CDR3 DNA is TGTGCCAGTAGTACCAGGACAGGGATAGGGTATGGCTACACCTTC. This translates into CASSTRTGIGYGYTF.

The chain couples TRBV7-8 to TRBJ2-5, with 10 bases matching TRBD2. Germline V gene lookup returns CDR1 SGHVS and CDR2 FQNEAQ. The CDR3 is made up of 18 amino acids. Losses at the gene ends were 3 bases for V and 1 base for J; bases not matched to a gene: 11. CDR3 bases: TGTGCCAGCAGCTTTAGGGGCCTCGGGACTAGCGCCCAAGAGACCCAGTACTTC. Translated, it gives CASSFRGLGTSAQETQYF.

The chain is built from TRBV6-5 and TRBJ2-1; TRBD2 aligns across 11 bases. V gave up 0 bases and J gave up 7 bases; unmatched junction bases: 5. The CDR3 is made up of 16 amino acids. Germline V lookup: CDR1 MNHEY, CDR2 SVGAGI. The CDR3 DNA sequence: TGTGCCAGCAGTTACTCGATAGCGGGAGGGCGTAATGAGCAGTTCTTC. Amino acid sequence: CASSYSIAGGRNEQFF.

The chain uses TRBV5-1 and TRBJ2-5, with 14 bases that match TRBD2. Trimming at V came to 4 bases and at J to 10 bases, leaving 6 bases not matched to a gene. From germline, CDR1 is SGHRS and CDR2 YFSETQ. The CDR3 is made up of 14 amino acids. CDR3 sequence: CASSQPGTSGSQYF. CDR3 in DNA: TGCGCCAGCAGCCAACCTGGGACTAGCGGGAGCCAGTACTTC.

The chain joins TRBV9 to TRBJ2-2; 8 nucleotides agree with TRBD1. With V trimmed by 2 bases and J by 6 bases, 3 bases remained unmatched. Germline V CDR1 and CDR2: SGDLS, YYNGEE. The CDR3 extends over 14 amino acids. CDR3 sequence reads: CASSVRTGPGELFF. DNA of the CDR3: TGTGCCAGCAGCGTTAGGACAGGGCCCGGGGAGCTGTTTTTT.

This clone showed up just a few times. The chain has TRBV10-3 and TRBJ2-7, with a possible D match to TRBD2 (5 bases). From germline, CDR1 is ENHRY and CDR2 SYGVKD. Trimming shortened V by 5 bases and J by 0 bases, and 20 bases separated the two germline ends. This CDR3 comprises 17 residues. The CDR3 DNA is TGTGCCATCAGTTCCTCCACGGCGGGTAACCCCTCCTACGAGCAGTACTTC. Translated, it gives CAISSSTAGNPSYEQYF.